This T cell receptor (beta chain) comes out of a study of T cell responses to AZD1222 COVID-19 vaccine. Overall study results and limits: After two AZD1222 doses, spike-specific TCR breadth and depth rose versus day 0. Reportedly, nearly half of unique spike TCRs recognized epitopes outside B.1.351/B.1.1.7 mutations. Donors, mostly white British, included more females; clonal diversity was possibly underestimated. Spike-spanning, vaccine-associated CD4 TCRs were dominant at 160-218 and 743-854.

Germline V gives CDR1 MGHRA, CDR2 YSYEKL. The length of the CDR3 is 14 residues. The V gene lost 4 bases and the J gene lost 5 bases, with 12 bases spanning the gap. Profiled with immunoSEQ multiplex PCR; TCRdb holds only in-frame clones, not every one. The table has more than 35,000 clones, about 83% seen once; the top ten hold about 51%. Details on this clone: Antigen specificity is unknown.

The sequence derives from an adult in good health. V usage is TRBV4-1 and J usage is TRBJ1-5, with D hard to call. The material was peripheral blood, obtained on day 0 of AZD1222 vaccination. CDR3 DNA sequence: TGCGCCAGCAGCCCTACAGTCGTAGATCAGCCCCAGCATTTT. Translated, it gives CASSPTVVDQPQHF.